The 14 T cell receptor beta chains below were found in one sample sequenced in a study of cytomegalovirus exposure and HLA in healthy donors. PCR involved 60 Vbeta and 13 Jbeta primers. Some clones are missing from TCRdb's copy, which holds only in-frame ones; the method was immunoSEQ multiplex PCR. Here the sample spans 100,000 to 150,000 clones, around 72% being singletons. The specimen was PBMCs. Source of these receptors: a man aged 25-45 years in good health and CMV-seronegative.

J is TRBJ2-3 and V is TRBV2; TRBD1 might be the D (5 bases). V was shortened by 4 bases and J by 3 bases, with 20 bases between the two germline ends. The CDR3 extends over 17 amino acids. Germline CDR1 reads SNHLY; CDR2 reads FYNNEI. The CDR3 is CASSALNAPKGTDTQYF. CDR3 DNA sequence: TGTGCCAGCAGTGCCCTTAACGCCCCGAAGGGGACAGATACGCAGTATTTT.

This clone turned up a few times. The chain couples TRBV5-4 to TRBJ1-1; TRBD1 matches 10 bases. The CDR3 sequence is 14 residues long. From germline, CDR1 is SGHNT and CDR2 YYREEE (reference sequence). J lost 1 base, V lost 4 bases, and 1 base had no gene match. The CDR3 nucleotides read TGTGCCAGCAGCCGACAGGGGGCGAACACTGAAGCTTTCTTT. Its translation is CASSRQGANTEAFF.

This clone was picked up one time. J is TRBJ1-6 and V is TRBV6-6; no clear D. The CDR3 totals 16 residues. Germline V gene data show CDR1 as MNHNY and CDR2 as SVGAGI (reference sequence). The V and J ends lost 0 bases and 3 bases respectively, with 9 bases between them. The CDR3 sequence: CASSYSLGDYNSPLHF. The DNA for the CDR3 is TGTGCCAGCAGTTACTCGTTAGGAGACTATAATTCACCCCTCCACTTT.

This clone was seen a handful of times. The chain carries TRBV29-1 and TRBJ2-1; possibly TRBD2 for D (6 bases). The CDR3 has 13 amino acids. The V gene lost 4 bases and the J gene lost 11 bases, with 18 bases spanning the gap. From germline, CDR1 is SQVTM and CDR2 ANQGSEA. The CDR3 DNA sequence: TGCAGCGTTGGGGAGGCAGGCGCTATTAAGCAGTTCTTC. Protein sequence: CSVGEAGAIKQFF.

As to this clone: The same CDR3 is also encoded by other DNA sequences in this sample. The rearrangement uses TRBV7-3 and TRBJ1-1, with D unclear. This CDR3 is 14 amino acids long. The V end was cut by 1 base, the J end by 6 bases, with 12 bases between. Looked up from germline, CDR1 is SGHTA and CDR2 is FQGTGA. The CDR3 here is CASSLSLAESEAFF. The CDR3 DNA reads TGTGCCAGCAGCTTAAGTTTAGCGGAGTCTGAAGCTTTCTTT.

This clone was counted a few times. This chain joins TRBV10-2 and TRBJ2-1; 9 bases agree with TRBD1. Looked up from germline, CDR1 is WSHSY and CDR2 is SAAADI. The CDR3 is 14 amino acids. V lost 8 bases and J lost 2; bases outside the gene matches: 4. The CDR3 spells CASGRQGAYNEQFF. CDR3 nucleotides: TGCGCCAGCGGGAGACAGGGGGCCTACAATGAGCAGTTCTTC.

The rearrangement joins TRBV5-1 to TRBJ2-2, with a weak D call TRBD2 (5 bases). This CDR3 has 15 residues. The germline V gene has CDR1 SGHRS and CDR2 YFSETQ. The V end was cut by 2 bases, the J end by 1 base, with 9 bases between. The CDR3 region has the DNA TGCGCCAGCAGCTTACGGACTGTGAACACCGGGGAGCTGTTTTTT. Translated: CASSLRTVNTGELFF.

The chain carries TRBV18 and TRBJ2-3; a possible D gene is TRBD1 (6 bases). Germline CDR1 and CDR2: KGHSH and LQKENI. This CDR3 comprises 15 residues. The V gene lost 3 bases and the J gene lost 1 base, with 11 bases spanning the gap. As DNA, the CDR3 is TGTGCCAGCTCACCGAACAGGGTGGGCACAGATACGCAGTATTTT. This sequence encodes CASSPNRVGTDTQYF.

This clone has a handful of counts. The CDR3 DNA follows: TGTGCCAGCAGCTTAGCGACGGAGACCTACGAGCAGTACTTC. Translation: CASSLATETYEQYF. The gene calls are TRBV7-9 and TRBJ2-7; no reliable D call. Trimming pared 0 bases from V and 2 bases from J, leaving 8 bases between. CDR1 is SEHNR, CDR2 FQNEAQ, per germline (reference sequence). CDR3 size: 14 residues.

This chain links TRBV28 with TRBJ1-6; 7 bases map to TRBD1. The CDR3 is 16 residues long. Per germline, CDR1 MDHEN and CDR2 SYDVKM. Trimming took 1 base from V and 4 from J; bases not matched to a gene: 4. The CDR3 sequence: CASSLYRGEYNSPLHF. CDR3 sequence (DNA): TGTGCCAGCAGTTTATACAGGGGCGAATATAATTCACCCCTCCACTTT.

The chain has TRBV5-6 and TRBJ2-2; TRBD1 matches at 8 bases. Germline V gene data show CDR1 as SGHDT and CDR2 as YYEEEE. The trim removed 4 bases at V and 3 bases at J, leaving 11 bases unmatched. The CDR3 is 17 amino acids. The CDR3 nucleotides read TGTGCCAGCAGCCTGGCGTGGACAGGGACCCACACCGGGGAGCTGTTTTTT. Translation gives CASSLAWTGTHTGELFF.

The chain uses TRBV7-8 and TRBJ1-2; weak D call: TRBD1 (6 bases). Between the trimmed V and J ends, which lost 5 bases and 0 bases, there was a span of 16 bases. Germline lookup yields CDR1 SGHVS and CDR2 FQNEAQ. The CDR3 loop spans 16 amino acids. CDR3 loop: CASSVQGALTNYGYTF. The CDR3 bases are TGTGCCAGCAGCGTACAGGGAGCCCTTACTAACTATGGCTACACCTTC.

V usage is TRBV2 and J usage is TRBJ2-2; maybe TRBD2 (5 bases). Trimming cost V 8 bases and J 7 bases, with 17 bases left between them. The CDR3 totals 14 residues. Germline CDR1 is SNHLY and CDR2 is FYNNEI. The CDR3 sequence: CASARRGIIGELFF. In DNA, the CDR3 is TGTGCCAGCGCGAGACGGGGAATTATCGGGGAGCTGTTTTTT.

The rearrangement uses TRBV21-1 and TRBJ2-1; no DNA check was done on the table's D call, TRBD2. TRBV21-1 is an annotated pseudogene. CDR3 length: 17 residues. The DNA for the CDR3 is TGTGCCAGCAGCTATGAGGCGGGGTTACCGCCTTACAATGAGCAGTTCTTC. It is translated as CASSYEAGLPPYNEQFF.